Below, one T cell receptor (beta chain) is given with its context. The data belong to a study of low-dose radiotherapy and immunotherapy resistance in tumors. Whole-study context: Fractions of 0.5 Gy went to Cohort 1 every 2 weeks, totaling 6.5 Gy.

TRAV- and TRBV-specific primers primed first-strand cDNA, covering alpha and beta chains. Amplification, which lasted 20 to 25 PCR cycles, used a constant-region primer and V-primer adapter to amplify TCRs. Isolated mRNA underwent amplification by in vitro transcription. A single record per CDR3 protein comes from TCRdb applying MiXCR to the reads. The table shows about 13,000 distinct CDR3 sequences, with about 70% occurring only once. Donors were administered nivolumab, ipilimumab, aspirin and low-dose cyclophosphamide, together with low-dose radiotherapy. This TCR was sampled from a human donor with advanced metastatic prostate, ovarian, gallbladder or colorectal cancer (not recorded which). This table probably holds off-target reads from a library built for another chain.

DNA of the CDR3: TGTGCCAGCGTCGCTCAGGGGAACGGGGAGCTGTTTTTT. As protein: CASVAQGNGELFF. The V and J genes are TRBV6-6 and TRBJ2-2; tentative D call: TRBD1 (6 bases). CDR1 and CDR2 from the germline V gene are MNHNY and SVGAGI (reference sequence). The length of the CDR3 is 13 residues. V was shortened by 8 bases and J by 7 bases, with 14 bases between the two germline ends.